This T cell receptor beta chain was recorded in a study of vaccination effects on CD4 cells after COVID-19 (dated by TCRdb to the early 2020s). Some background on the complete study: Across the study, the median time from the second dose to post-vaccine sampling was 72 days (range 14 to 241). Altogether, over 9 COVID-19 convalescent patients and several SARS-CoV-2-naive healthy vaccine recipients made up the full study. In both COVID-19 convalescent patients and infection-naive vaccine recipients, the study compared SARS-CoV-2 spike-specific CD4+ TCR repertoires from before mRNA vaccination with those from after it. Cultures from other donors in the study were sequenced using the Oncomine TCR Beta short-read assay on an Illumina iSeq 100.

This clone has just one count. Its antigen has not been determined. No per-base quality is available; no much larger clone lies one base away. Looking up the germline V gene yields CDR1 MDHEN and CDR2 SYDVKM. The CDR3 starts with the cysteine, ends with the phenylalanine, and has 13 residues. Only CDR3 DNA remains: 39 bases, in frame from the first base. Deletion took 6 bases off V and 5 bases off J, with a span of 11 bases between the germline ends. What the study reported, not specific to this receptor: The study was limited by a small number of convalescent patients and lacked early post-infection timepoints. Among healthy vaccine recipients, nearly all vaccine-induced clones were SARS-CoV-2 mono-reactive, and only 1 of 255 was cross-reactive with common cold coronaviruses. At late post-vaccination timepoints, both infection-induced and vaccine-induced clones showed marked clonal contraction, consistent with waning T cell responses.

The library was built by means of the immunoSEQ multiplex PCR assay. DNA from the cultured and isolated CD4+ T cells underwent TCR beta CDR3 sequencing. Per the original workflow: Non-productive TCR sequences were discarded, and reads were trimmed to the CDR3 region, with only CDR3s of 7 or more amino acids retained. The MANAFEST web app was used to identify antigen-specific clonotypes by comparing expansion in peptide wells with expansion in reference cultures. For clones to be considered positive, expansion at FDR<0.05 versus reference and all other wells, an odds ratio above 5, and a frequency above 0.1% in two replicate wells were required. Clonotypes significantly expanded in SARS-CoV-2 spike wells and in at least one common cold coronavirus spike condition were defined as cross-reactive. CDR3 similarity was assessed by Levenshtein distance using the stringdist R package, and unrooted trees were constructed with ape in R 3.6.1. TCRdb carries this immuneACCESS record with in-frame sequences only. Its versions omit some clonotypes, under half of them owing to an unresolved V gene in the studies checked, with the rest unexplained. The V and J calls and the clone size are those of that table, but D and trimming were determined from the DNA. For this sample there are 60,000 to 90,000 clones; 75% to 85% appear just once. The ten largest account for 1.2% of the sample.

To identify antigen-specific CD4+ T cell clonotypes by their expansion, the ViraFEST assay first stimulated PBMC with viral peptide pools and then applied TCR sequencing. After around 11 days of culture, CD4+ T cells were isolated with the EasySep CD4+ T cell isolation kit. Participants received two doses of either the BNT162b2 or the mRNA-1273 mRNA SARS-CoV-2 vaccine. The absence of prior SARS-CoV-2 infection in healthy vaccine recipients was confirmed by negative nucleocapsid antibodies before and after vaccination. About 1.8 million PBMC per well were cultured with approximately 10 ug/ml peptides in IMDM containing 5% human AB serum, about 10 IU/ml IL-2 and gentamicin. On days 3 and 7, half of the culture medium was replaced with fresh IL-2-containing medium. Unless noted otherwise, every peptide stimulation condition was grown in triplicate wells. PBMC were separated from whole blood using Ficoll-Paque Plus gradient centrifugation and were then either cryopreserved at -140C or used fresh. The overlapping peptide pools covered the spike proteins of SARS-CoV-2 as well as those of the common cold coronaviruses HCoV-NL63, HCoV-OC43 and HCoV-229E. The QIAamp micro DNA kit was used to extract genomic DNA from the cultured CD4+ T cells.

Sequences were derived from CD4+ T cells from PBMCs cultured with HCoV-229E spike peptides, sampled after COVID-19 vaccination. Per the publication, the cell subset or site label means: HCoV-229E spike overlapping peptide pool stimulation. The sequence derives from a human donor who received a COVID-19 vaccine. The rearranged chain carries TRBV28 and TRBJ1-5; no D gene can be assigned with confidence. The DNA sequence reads TGTGCCAGCAGAACCTACAGCGATCAGCCCCAGCATTTT. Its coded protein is CASRTYSDQPQHF.